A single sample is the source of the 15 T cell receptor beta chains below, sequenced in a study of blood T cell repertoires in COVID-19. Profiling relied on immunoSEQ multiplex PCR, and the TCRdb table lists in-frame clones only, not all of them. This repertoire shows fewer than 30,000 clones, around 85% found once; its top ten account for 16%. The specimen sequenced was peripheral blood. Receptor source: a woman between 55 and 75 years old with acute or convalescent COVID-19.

This CDR3 reads CASSELQGSYEQYF. The CDR3 DNA sequence: TGTGCCAGCAGCGAACTTCAGGGTTCCTACGAGCAGTACTTC. The chain couples TRBV14 to TRBJ2-7, with D possibly TRBD1 on 5 matching bases. From germline, CDR1 is SGHDN and CDR2 FVKESK. Deletions cut 5 bases from V and 1 base from J, with 12 bases between. This CDR3 contains 14 residues.

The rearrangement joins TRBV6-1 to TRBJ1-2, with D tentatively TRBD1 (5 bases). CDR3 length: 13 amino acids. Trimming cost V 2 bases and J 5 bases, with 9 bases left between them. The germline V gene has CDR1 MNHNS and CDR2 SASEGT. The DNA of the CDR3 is TGTGCCAGCAGTGAAAGGCAGGGATATGGCTACACCTTC. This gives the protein CASSERQGYGYTF.

The CDR3 protein is CASSSDGGNEKLFF. For the CDR3, the DNA is TGTGCCAGCTCATCGGACGGGGGGAATGAAAAACTGTTTTTT. V gene TRBV18 combines with J gene TRBJ1-4; TRBD1 is a possible D gene (5 bases). Trimming stripped 5 bases from V and 5 bases from J, with 12 bases between. The length of the CDR3 is 14 residues. Germline V CDR1 and CDR2: KGHSH, LQKENI.

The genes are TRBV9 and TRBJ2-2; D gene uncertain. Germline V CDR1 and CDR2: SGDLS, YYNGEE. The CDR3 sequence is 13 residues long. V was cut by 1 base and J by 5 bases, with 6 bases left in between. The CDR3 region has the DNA TGTGCCAGCAGCGTATCCCTTACCGGGGAGCTGTTTTTT. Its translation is CASSVSLTGELFF.

CDR3 nucleotides: TGCGCCAGCAGCCCACAGGTCCCAGAGGTAGCTTTCTTT. Its protein is CASSPQVPEVAFF. The chain carries TRBV5-1 and TRBJ1-1, with D tentatively TRBD1 (5 bases). The CDR3 totals 13 residues. Germline V gene data show CDR1 as SGHRS and CDR2 as YFSETQ. Deletions cut 4 bases from V and 10 bases from J, with 17 bases between.

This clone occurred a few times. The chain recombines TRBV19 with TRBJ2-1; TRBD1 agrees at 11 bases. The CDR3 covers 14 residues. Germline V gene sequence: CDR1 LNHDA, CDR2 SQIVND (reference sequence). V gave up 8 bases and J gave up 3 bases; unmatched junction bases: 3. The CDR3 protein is CASWDRGFYNEQFF. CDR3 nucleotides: TGTGCCAGTTGGGACAGGGGGTTCTACAATGAGCAGTTCTTC.

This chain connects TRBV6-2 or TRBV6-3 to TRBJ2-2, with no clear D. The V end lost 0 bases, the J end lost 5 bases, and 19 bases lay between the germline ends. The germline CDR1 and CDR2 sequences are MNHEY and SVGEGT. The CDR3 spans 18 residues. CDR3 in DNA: TGTGCCAGCAGTTACTCCCCGCATTGGTCCCAGCGAACCGGGGAGCTGTTTTTT. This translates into CASSYSPHWSQRTGELFF.

DNA of the CDR3: TGTGCCAGCAGCCCTAGACAGGGAGACTGGAGGAACACCATATATTTT. This codes for CASSPRQGDWRNTIYF. V and J are TRBV5-5 and TRBJ1-3; 7 bases agree with TRBD1. This CDR3 region has 16 residues. Germline values: CDR1 SGHKS, CDR2 YYEKEE (reference sequence). J lost 7 bases, V lost 4 bases, and 14 bases had no gene match.

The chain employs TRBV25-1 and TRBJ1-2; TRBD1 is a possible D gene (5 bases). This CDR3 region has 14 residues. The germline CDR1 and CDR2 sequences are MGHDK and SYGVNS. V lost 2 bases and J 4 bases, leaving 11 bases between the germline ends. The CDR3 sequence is CASSENTRVYGYTF. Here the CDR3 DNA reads TGTGCCAGCAGTGAAAACACCAGGGTCTATGGCTACACCTTC.

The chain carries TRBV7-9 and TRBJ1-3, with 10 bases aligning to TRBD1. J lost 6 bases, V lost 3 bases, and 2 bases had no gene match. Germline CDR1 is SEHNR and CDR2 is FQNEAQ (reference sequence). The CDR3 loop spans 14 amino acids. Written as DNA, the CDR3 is TGTGCCAGCAGCTTCGGACAGGGGGAAAACACCATATATTTT. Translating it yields CASSFGQGENTIYF.

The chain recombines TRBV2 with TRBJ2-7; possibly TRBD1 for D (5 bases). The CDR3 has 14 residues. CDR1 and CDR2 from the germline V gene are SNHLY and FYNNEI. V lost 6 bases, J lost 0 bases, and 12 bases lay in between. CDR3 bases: TGTGCCAGCAGGAACAGGTTGGACTCCTACGAGCAGTACTTC. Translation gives CASRNRLDSYEQYF.

The CDR3 sequence is CASSPQGDGEQYF. CDR3 nucleotides: TGTGCCAGCTCACCACAGGGGGATGGCGAGCAGTACTTC. The J gene is TRBJ2-7, the V gene TRBV18, with D possibly being TRBD1 (6 bases). V was pared by 1 base and J by 6 bases, with 10 bases between. This CDR3 spans 13 amino acids. Per germline, CDR1 KGHSH and CDR2 LQKENI.

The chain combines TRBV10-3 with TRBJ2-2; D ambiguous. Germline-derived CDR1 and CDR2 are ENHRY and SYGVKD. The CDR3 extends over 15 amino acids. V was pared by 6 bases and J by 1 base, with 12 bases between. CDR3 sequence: CAISFSYLNTGELFF. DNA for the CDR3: TGTGCCATCAGCTTCAGTTATTTGAACACCGGGGAGCTGTTTTTT.

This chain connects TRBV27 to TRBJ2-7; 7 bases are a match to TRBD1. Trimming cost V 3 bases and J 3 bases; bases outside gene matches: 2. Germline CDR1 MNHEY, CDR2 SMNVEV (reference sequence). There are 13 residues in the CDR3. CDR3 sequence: CASSLGDSYEQYF. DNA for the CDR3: TGTGCCAGCAGTTTGGGGGACAGCTACGAGCAGTACTTC.

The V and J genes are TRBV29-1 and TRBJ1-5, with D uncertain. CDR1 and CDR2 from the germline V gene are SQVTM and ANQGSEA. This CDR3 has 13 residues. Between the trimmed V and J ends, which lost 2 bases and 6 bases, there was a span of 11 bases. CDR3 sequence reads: CSVEPKAGQPQHF. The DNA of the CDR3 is TGCAGCGTTGAACCCAAGGCGGGTCAGCCCCAGCATTTT.